A single sample is the source of the 15 T cell receptor beta chains below, sequenced in a study of blood T cells in healthy people across ages. A J-beta primer mix and a sample-barcoded 5' primer were used in a second PCR of about 6 to 12 cycles. TCRdb ran MiXCR on the 5' RACE reads and lists one entry per CDR3 protein. The top ten hold roughly 30% of the sample, which has fewer than 800,000 distinct CDR3 sequences, over 45% seen once. Sequencing used blood. The receptors stem from a woman aged 55-69 years in good health.

The V call is TRBV29-1, the J call TRBJ2-1; a weak D match, TRBD1 (5 bases). The DNA end is a closer match to TRBJ2-7, so the J assignment may be wrong. Germline CDR1 and CDR2: SQVTM and ANQGSEA. CDR3 size: 14 residues. CDR3 in amino acids: CSVPTARSYNEQYF. CDR3 DNA sequence: TGCAGCGTCCCGACAGCCCGCTCCTACAATGAGCAGTACTTC.

This rearrangement joins TRBV6-6 to TRBJ2-1; D remains ambiguous. Trimming took 4 bases from V and 7 from J, leaving 8 bases between them. Per germline, CDR1 MNHNY and CDR2 SVGAGI (reference sequence). This CDR3 comprises 12 residues. This CDR3 reads CASSFPGNEQFF. The CDR3 DNA reads TGTGCCAGCAGTTTCCCCGGGAATGAGCAGTTCTTC.

This chain links TRBV28 with TRBJ2-2; 7 nucleotides align to TRBD2. V lost 6 bases to trimming and J lost 4 bases; unmatched junction nucleotides: 11. Per the germline V gene, CDR1 is MDHEN and CDR2 is SYDVKM. CDR3 size: 16 residues. The CDR3 reads CASSPPGLGVTGELFF. The CDR3 coding sequence is TGTGCCAGCAGCCCGCCCGGACTAGGGGTCACCGGGGAGCTGTTTTTT.

This clonotype was found a few times. The chain joins TRBV7-3 to TRBJ2-7; no firm D call. The CDR3 totals 13 residues. Trimming stripped 5 bases from V and 6 bases from J, with 14 bases between. Looked up from germline, CDR1 is SGHTA and CDR2 is FQGTGA. CDR3 nucleotide sequence: TGTGCCAGCAGCCAACAAGCAGAAGGCGAGCAGTACTTC. Translated, it gives CASSQQAEGEQYF.

This clonotype came up a few times. The chain links TRBV5-1 to TRBJ2-5; TRBD1 agrees at 7 bases. This CDR3 is 16 amino acids long. Germline CDR1 reads SGHRS; CDR2 reads YFSETQ. The junction had 9 bases not matched to a gene; V was cut back by 0 bases and J by 4 bases. CDR3 bases: TGCGCCAGCAGCTTGGTGCCGACAGGGCTTGGAGAGACCCAGTACTTC. Protein product: CASSLVPTGLGETQYF.

This clonotype showed up just a few times. J is TRBJ2-3 and V is TRBV7-3; no firm D call. Germline CDR1 is SGHTA and CDR2 is FQGTGA. V gave up 1 base and J gave up 4 bases, with 6 bases separating them. CDR3 length: 13 residues. The CDR3 DNA reads TGTGCCAGCAGCTTAATAGGCCCAGATACGCAGTATTTT. This translates into CASSLIGPDTQYF.

This rearrangement joins TRBV6-1 to TRBJ2-3, with 14 positions matching TRBD2. Trimming at V came to 5 bases and at J to 0 bases, leaving 7 bases not matched to a gene. Germline CDR1 and CDR2: MNHNS and SASEGT. The CDR3 is 18 residues long. The CDR3 loop reads CASSTGTSGGFSTDTQYF. In nucleotides, the CDR3 is TGTGCCAGCAGTACGGGGACTAGCGGGGGATTTAGCACAGATACGCAGTATTTT.

The chain couples TRBV9 to TRBJ2-5; perhaps TRBD2 as D (7 bases). This CDR3 spans 15 amino acids. In germline, CDR1 is SGDLS, CDR2 YYNGEE. Trimming took off 4 bases at V and 4 bases at J, with 17 bases between the two ends. CDR3 protein: CASSPRGGIGETQYF. The CDR3 region has the DNA TGTGCCAGCAGCCCGAGGGGGGGGATAGGAGAGACCCAGTACTTC.

The chain links TRBV20-1 to TRBJ1-1; 7 nucleotides agree with TRBD1. The CDR3 is made up of 14 amino acids. Germline V gene lookup returns CDR1 DFQATT and CDR2 SNEGSKA (reference sequence). This CDR3 reads CGRQGYAFNTEAFF. CDR3 in DNA: TGCGGCCGACAGGGATATGCTTTTAACACTGAAGCTTTCTTT.

A few counts support this clonotype. The gene calls are TRBV20-1 and TRBJ2-5, with D hard to call. Germline V gene lookup returns CDR1 DFQATT and CDR2 SNEGSKA (reference sequence). The CDR3 contains 14 residues. The germline V and J ends were trimmed by 6 bases and 2 bases, with 16 bases remaining between them. CDR3 sequence reads: CSARSKAGQETQYF. In DNA, the CDR3 is TGCAGTGCAAGGTCGAAGGCAGGACAAGAGACCCAGTACTTC.

This clonotype was counted a few times. The chain has TRBV10-3 and TRBJ2-7, with D possibly being TRBD2 (6 bases). Germline V CDR1 and CDR2: ENHRY, SYGVKD. The CDR3 is 12 residues long. Trimming took 8 bases from V and 6 from J, leaving 14 bases between them. CDR3: CAIGGISSEQYF. In DNA form, the CDR3 reads TGTGCCATCGGCGGGATTAGCAGCGAGCAGTACTTC.

This clonotype was counted between two and nine times. This rearrangement joins TRBV29-1 to TRBJ2-7, with D maybe TRBD1 (5 bases). The V gene's germline CDR1 is SQVTM and CDR2 ANQGSEA. V lost 6 bases, J lost 2 bases, and 11 bases lay in between. CDR3 size: 12 residues. CDR3 sequence (DNA): TGCAGCGTGCTACAGGACCCCTACGAGCAGTACTTC. Translating it yields CSVLQDPYEQYF.

The gene calls are TRBV25-1 and TRBJ2-7, with 8 positions matching TRBD2. V lost 4 bases to trimming and J lost 4 bases; unmatched junction nucleotides: 6. CDR3 length: 14 residues. The germline V gene encodes CDR1 MGHDK and CDR2 SYGVNS. The chain's CDR3 is CASSASGSLYEQYF. In DNA form, the CDR3 reads TGTGCCAGCAGTGCCAGCGGGAGTCTTTACGAGCAGTACTTC.

The chain couples TRBV28 to TRBJ2-4; no firm D call. The germline CDR1 and CDR2 sequences are MDHEN and SYDVKM. Trimming took off 5 bases at V and 0 bases at J, with 17 bases between the two ends. The CDR3 has 17 amino acids. The CDR3 sequence: CASSRLDPNLAKNIQYF. For the CDR3, the DNA is TGTGCCAGCAGTCGGCTCGATCCAAACCTAGCCAAAAACATTCAGTACTTC.

CDR3 in DNA: TGTGCCTGGAGTTACACAGATACGCAGTATTTT. Its protein product is CAWSYTDTQYF. The chain links TRBV30 to TRBJ2-3; D unresolved. This CDR3 is built from 11 residues. V lost 2 bases and J 2 bases, leaving 2 bases between the germline ends. CDR1 is GTSNPN, CDR2 SVGIG, per germline (reference sequence).